The T cell receptor (beta chain) described here comes from a study of T cells in localized non-small cell lung cancer. Broader study findings: Among the top 100 tumor clones, a median about 57 appeared in adjacent lung. Investigators sequenced only a single tumor region, leaving heterogeneity possible. T cell clonality was highest in uninvolved adjacent lung, above tumor.

About this clone: Its antigen is unidentified.

CDR1 is MDHEN and CDR2 is SYDVKM in the germline V gene. The V segment lost 2 bases and the J segment 7 bases; nucleotides outside the gene matches: 5. The CDR3 length is 15 residues. Clones were read by immunoSEQ multiplex PCR, and TCRdb kept only the in-frame ones, dropping some. Among 4,500 to 5,500 clones listed, approximately 93% were seen once. This clonotype was obtained from a woman aged 35-75 years with stage I lung adenocarcinoma. This sequence joins TRBV28 and TRBJ2-1; 10 positions agree with TRBD1. The material was peripheral blood, obtained before any cancer treatment. CDR3 amino acids: CASSLGQGVQNEQFF. The CDR3 DNA follows: TGTGCCAGCAGTTTAGGACAGGGGGTTCAGAATGAGCAGTTCTTC. Based on the CDR3 plus reference TRBV28 and TRBJ2-1, the full variable domain is DVKVTQSSRYLVKRTGEKVFLECVQDMDHENMFWYRQDPGLGLRLIYFSYDVKMKEKGDIPEGYSVSREKKERFSLILESASTNQTSMYLCASSLGQGVQNEQFFGPGTRLTVL.